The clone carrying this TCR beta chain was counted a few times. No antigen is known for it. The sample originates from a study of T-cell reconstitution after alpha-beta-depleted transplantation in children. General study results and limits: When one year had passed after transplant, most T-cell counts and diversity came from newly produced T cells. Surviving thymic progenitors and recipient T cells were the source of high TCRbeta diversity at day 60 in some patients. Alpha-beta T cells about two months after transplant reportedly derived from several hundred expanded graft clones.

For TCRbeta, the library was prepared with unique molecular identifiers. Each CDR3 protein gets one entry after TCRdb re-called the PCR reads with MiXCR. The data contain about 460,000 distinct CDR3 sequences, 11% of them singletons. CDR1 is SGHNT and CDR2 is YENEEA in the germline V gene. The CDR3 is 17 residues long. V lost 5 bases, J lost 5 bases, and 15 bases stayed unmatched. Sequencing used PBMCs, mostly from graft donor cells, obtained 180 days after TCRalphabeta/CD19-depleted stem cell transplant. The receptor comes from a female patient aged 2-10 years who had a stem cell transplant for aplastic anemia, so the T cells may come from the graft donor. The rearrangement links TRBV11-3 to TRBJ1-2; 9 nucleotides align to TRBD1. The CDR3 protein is CASSQAGTGKLGYGYTF. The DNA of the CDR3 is TGTGCCAGCAGCCAGGCCGGGACAGGGAAGCTCGGTTATGGCTACACCTTC.